The present T cell receptor (beta chain) was sequenced within a study of memory CD4+ T cells and cytomegalovirus serostatus (dated by TCRdb to about 2019). The study in broad terms: A total of about 35 healthy Belgian adults, of whom 9 were CMV seropositive and approximately 24 were CMV seronegative, were included in the cohort. The study sequenced CD4+ memory TCRbeta repertoires of a Belgian cohort with known cytomegalovirus serostatus to replicate a published TCR-based CMV serostatus classifier.

Single viable CD3+CD4+CD8-CD45RO+ cells were sorted as memory CD4+ T cells on a FACSAria II. CMV serostatus was assessed using a Roche Elecsys assay, by which serum IgG against CMV pp150, pp28, p38 and p52 was detected. After the samples were thawed, total CD4+ T cells were enriched through positive selection using CD4 magnetic microbeads. The samples came from a different study that was designed specifically to examine the CD4+ T cell memory repertoire. Peripheral blood mononuclear cells were isolated and cryopreserved according to standard operating procedures, and serum was kept at -80 degrees C. CD3-PerCP (BW264/56), CD4-APC (RPA-T4), CD45RO-PE (UCHT1) and CD8-Pacific Orange (3B5) antibodies were used for staining, and non-viable cells were excluded with Sytox blue. Paper-wide results and their limitations: On the Belgian cohort, the classifier based on the original framework reached a median bootstrapped AUC of nearly 0.97, with a 95% CI of 0.76-1.00. The results were read as suggesting that the CMV-associated TCR signature is, for the most part, present in the CD4+ memory repertoire. Of over 150 previously reported CMV-associated TCRbeta sequences, 55 to 75 appeared in the CD4+ memory repertoires, each in one to five individuals. Only CD4+CD45RO+ memory cells were sequenced, unlike the original study, which covered naive and memory CD4+ and CD8+ populations. For CMV serostatus prediction, a median bootstrapped AUC of approximately 0.95 was reached with the original framework, and a median bootstrapped AUC of around 0.9 was reached with a US-trained random forest.

Notes on this clone: Its target antigen remains unknown. No qualities accompany the bases; no much larger clone lies one base away.

Genomic DNA was extracted from sorted cells with the Quick-DNA Microprep Kit. Amplification of TCRbeta DNA was done with the immunoSEQ hsTCRbeta kit, following the protocol from the manufacturer. TCRbeta libraries were sequenced on an Illumina MiSeq instrument. In the paper's pipeline: Removing out-of-frame sequences left 2,204,828 distinct TCRbeta sequences, an average of roughly 68,000 per individual. Each individual was scored using the number of 164 previously reported CMV-associated TCRbeta sequences that the individual carried and the total number of productive distinct TCRbeta sequences. A beta-binomial model was reimplemented in Python, and random forests from scikit-learn, run with default parameters, were trained on data from the US cohort. Classifier performance on the Belgian cohort was summarized as median AUC with percentile confidence intervals over 10,000 bootstrap iterations. The table comes from immuneACCESS by way of TCRdb, which keeps in-frame sequences with V and J called. Part of the clones is missing from these tables; in studies checked, under half for an unresolved V gene and the rest for unknown reasons. Clone size and the V and J calls come from that table; the DNA yielded D and trimming. The sample has 80,000 to 100,000 clones on record, about 80% of them singletons. The top ten hold around 3.6% of the sample.

Taken from the germline V gene, the CDR1 and CDR2 loops are MNHEY and SVGAGI. The cysteine opens and the phenylalanine closes a CDR3 of 15 amino acids. Kept here is only the CDR3 DNA, which spans 45 bases and is read in frame from base 1. V is clipped by 0 bases and J by 0 bases, and the sequence between their germline boundaries is 8 bases long. The source is an adult in good health and CMV-seropositive. The V gene is TRBV6-5 and the J gene is TRBJ1-1, with the D gene too uncertain to name. Material for sequencing was memory CD4+ T cells from blood. The CDR3 is CASSYSTTMNTEAFF. The sequenced DNA: TGTGCCAGCAGTTACTCGACAACCATGAACACTGAAGCTTTCTTT.